The 32 T cell receptor beta chains in this list originate from one sample, sequenced in a study of cytomegalovirus exposure and HLA in healthy donors (dated by TCRdb to the late 2010s). The library was prepared using the immunoSEQ multiplex PCR assay. For the multiplex PCR, a mixture combining 60 forward primers for TCR Vbeta segments and 13 reverse primers for TCR Jbeta segments was used. TCRdb limited this immuneACCESS table to in-frame rearrangements with V and J called. A share of clones is missing; checked studies link under half to unresolved V genes, and the rest is unexplained. The sample has over 150,000 clones on record, roughly nine tenths of them singletons. The ten largest account for 0.8% to 1% of the sample. The sequencing input was PBMCs. The receptors here all came from a woman aged 25 to 39 in good health and CMV-seronegative.

In the case of this clone: Other DNA sequences in this specimen translate into the identical CDR3. The CDR3 here is CASSPRATNEKLFF. The CDR3 coding sequence is TGTGCCAGCTCACCCAGGGCAACTAATGAAAAACTGTTTTTT. The chain couples TRBV18 to TRBJ1-4; maybe TRBD1 (5 bases). Germline lookup yields CDR1 KGHSH and CDR2 LQKENI. The CDR3 is made up of 14 amino acids. Trimming shortened V by 3 bases and J by 0 bases, and 5 bases separated the two germline ends.

The chain links TRBV23-1 to TRBJ1-5; 8 positions match TRBD1. TRBV23-1 belongs to the ORF category, with a function that is uncertain. The CDR3 is 18 residues long. Losses at the gene ends were 11 bases for V and 0 bases for J; bases not matched to a gene: 18. The CDR3 region is CAVCPEGQAHYSNQPQHF. For the CDR3, the DNA is TGCGCCGTCTGCCCCGAGGGACAGGCTCATTATAGCAATCAGCCCCAGCATTTT.

The chain recombines TRBV6-1 with TRBJ2-2; 9 nucleotides match TRBD1. Germline assignment: CDR1 MNHNS and CDR2 SASEGT. The CDR3 consists of 14 residues. V lost 5 bases to trimming and J lost 5 bases; unmatched junction nucleotides: 3. CDR3 amino acids: CASSLDRGTGELFF. For the CDR3, the DNA is TGTGCCAGCAGTCTTGACAGGGGGACCGGGGAGCTGTTTTTT.

The chain couples TRBV27 to TRBJ1-2; 9 positions agree with TRBD1. V was pared by 6 bases and J by 5 bases, with 7 bases of the junction left unmatched. Germline values: CDR1 MNHEY, CDR2 SMNVEV (reference sequence). The CDR3 is 14 amino acids. Here the CDR3 DNA reads TGTGCCAGCAGAAGACAACAGGGGGCGTATGGCTACACCTTC. Translating gives CASRRQQGAYGYTF.

Regarding this clone: A junction end diverges from the germline sequence, so it may reflect a read error. J is TRBJ1-2 and V is TRBV6-5, with 8 bases that match TRBD1. CDR1 MNHEY and CDR2 SVGAGI come from the germline V gene. The CDR3 is 13 amino acids. CDR3 protein: CASSRPGTGLNVF. CDR3 in DNA: TGTGCCAGCAGTCGTCCCGGGACAGGTTTAAACGTCTTC.

The CDR3 loop reads CASNWTGLAKNIQYF. The DNA of the CDR3 is TGCGCCAGCAACTGGACAGGGCTAGCCAAAAACATTCAGTACTTC. The chain couples TRBV10-1 to TRBJ2-4, with 8 nucleotides matching TRBD1. The CDR3 totals 15 residues. The V segment lost 7 bases and the J segment 0 bases; nucleotides outside the gene matches: 5. Germline V gene data show CDR1 as WNHNN and CDR2 as SYGVQD (reference sequence).

The rearrangement uses TRBV2 and TRBJ1-5; 7 nucleotides line up with TRBD1. Germline V lookup: CDR1 SNHLY, CDR2 FYNNEI. There are 16 residues in the CDR3. V gave up 4 bases and J gave up 0 bases; unmatched junction bases: 6. The CDR3 spells CASSGTGGYSNQPQHF. CDR3 sequence (DNA): TGTGCCAGCAGTGGGACAGGCGGGTATAGCAATCAGCCCCAGCATTTT.

This clone was seen only a few times. The chain links TRBV4-1 to TRBJ2-7; 8 bases agree with TRBD1. Unmatched junction bases numbered 10, after V lost 3 bases and J lost 6 bases. This CDR3 contains 15 residues. Germline assignment: CDR1 MGHRA and CDR2 YSYEKL. The CDR3 coding sequence is TGCGCCAGCAGCCACCCTCCCCAGGGGGCATTCGAGCAGTACTTC. This sequence encodes CASSHPPQGAFEQYF.

The gene calls are TRBV6-1 and TRBJ1-2; 12 nucleotides agree with TRBD1. The CDR3 is made up of 15 amino acids. Trimming at V came to 4 bases and at J to 6 bases, leaving 6 bases not matched to a gene. CDR1 is MNHNS, CDR2 SASEGT, per germline. The CDR3 here is CASSGPGQGADGYTF. As DNA, the CDR3 is TGTGCCAGCAGTGGGCCGGGACAGGGGGCCGATGGCTACACCTTC.

In this sample, this clone turned up once. The chain joins TRBV7-6 to TRBJ2-7; tentative D call: TRBD1 (6 bases). CDR3 size: 13 residues. The germline V gene encodes CDR1 SGHVS and CDR2 FNYEAQ. Trimming left V 2 bases short and J 3 bases short, with 8 bases between. CDR3 nucleotides: TGTGCCAGCAGCTTACAACAGGGCTACGAGCAGTACTTC. It yields the protein CASSLQQGYEQYF.

V usage is TRBV7-7 and J usage is TRBJ2-5; no reliable D call. The CDR3 consists of 14 residues. Trimming removed 2 bases from V and 3 bases from J, with 10 bases in between. CDR1 and CDR2 (germline): SSHAT, FNYEAQ (reference sequence). CDR3: CASSLLAREETQYF. The CDR3 DNA sequence: TGTGCCAGCAGCTTACTCGCTAGAGAAGAGACCCAGTACTTC.

V gene TRBV11-2 combines with J gene TRBJ1-2; 9 nucleotides match TRBD1. Germline CDR1 SGHAT, CDR2 FQNNGV. V lost 8 bases and J lost 4; bases outside the gene matches: 14. The CDR3 runs 16 residues. In DNA, the CDR3 is TGTGCCAGCGCCGTGGGGGGGGACAGGGCGATCTATGGCTACACCTTC. Its translation is CASAVGGDRAIYGYTF.

The chain combines TRBV9 with TRBJ2-7, with D tentatively TRBD1 (6 bases). This CDR3 is 13 amino acids long. CDR1 is SGDLS, CDR2 YYNGEE, per germline. The germline V and J ends were trimmed by 2 bases and 2 bases, with 8 bases remaining between them. The CDR3: CASSVDSTYEQYF. DNA of the CDR3: TGTGCCAGCAGCGTGGACAGTACCTACGAGCAGTACTTC.

The rearrangement uses TRBV5-1 and TRBJ2-5; 12 bases line up with TRBD2. Germline V CDR1 and CDR2: SGHRS, YFSETQ. This CDR3 has 18 amino acids. V was pared by 4 bases and J by 1 base, with 11 bases of the junction left unmatched. This chain's CDR3 is CASSPRLAGVRSQETQYF. CDR3 DNA: TGCGCCAGCAGCCCAAGACTAGCGGGGGTCCGGTCCCAAGAGACCCAGTACTTC.

This clone has a single count. This sequence joins TRBV7-6 and TRBJ2-2; 9 bases align to TRBD2. The CDR3 length is 16 residues. CDR1 is SGHVS and CDR2 is FNYEAQ in the germline V gene. The trim removed 5 bases at V and 1 base at J, leaving 5 bases unmatched. DNA for the CDR3: TGTGCCAGCAGCCCCCGGACTAGCGTGAACACCGGGGAGCTGTTTTTT. This gives the protein CASSPRTSVNTGELFF.

The chain recombines TRBV6-5 with TRBJ2-1; tentatively, D is TRBD1 (6 bases). The CDR3 runs to 16 residues. Per the germline V gene, CDR1 is MNHEY and CDR2 is SVGAGI. V shed 1 base and J shed 0 bases, with 10 bases lying between them. The CDR3 sequence: CASSYFTGSSYNEQFF. The CDR3 DNA reads TGTGCCAGCAGTTACTTCACAGGGAGCTCCTACAATGAGCAGTTCTTC.

The chain uses TRBV11-2 and TRBJ2-4; the D is unclear. V lost 4 bases and J lost 0, with 7 bases in between. Per germline, CDR1 SGHAT and CDR2 FQNNGV. CDR3 length: 14 amino acids. The chain's CDR3 is CASSSRLAKNIQYF. The CDR3 DNA sequence: TGTGCCAGCAGCTCTAGACTAGCCAAAAACATTCAGTACTTC.

This chain connects TRBV5-4 to TRBJ2-1; 8 bases match TRBD1. The CDR3 totals 13 residues. The germline V gene encodes CDR1 SGHNT and CDR2 YYREEE (reference sequence). Losses at the gene ends were 4 bases for V and 9 bases for J; bases not matched to a gene: 6. CDR3 in DNA: TGTGCCAGCAGCAATAACAGGGGGGTTGAGCAGTTCTTC. It encodes CASSNNRGVEQFF.

The genes are TRBV5-1 and TRBJ1-4, with 7 positions matching TRBD1. The junction had 15 bases not matched to a gene; V was cut back by 0 bases and J by 7 bases. The CDR3 is 18 amino acids. Germline values: CDR1 SGHRS, CDR2 YFSETQ. The CDR3 DNA is TGCGCCAGCAGCTTGGGCCCTCCTGACAGGGCTACGGCTGAAAAACTGTTTTTT. Translating gives CASSLGPPDRATAEKLFF.

V gene TRBV4-3 combines with J gene TRBJ2-1; 11 nucleotides match TRBD2. Germline CDR1 LGHNA, CDR2 YSLEER. V dropped 7 bases and J dropped 6; count of bases not matched to a gene: 17. The CDR3 consists of 18 residues. The CDR3 region has the DNA TGCGCCAGCACCGATACTACTAGCGGGGGAATGAAGGGCAATGAGCAGTTCTTC. Amino acids: CASTDTTSGGMKGNEQFF.

Only one count was recorded for this clone. J is TRBJ1-5 and V is TRBV6-1; tentative D call: TRBD1 (5 bases). CDR1 and CDR2 (germline): MNHNS, SASEGT. The CDR3 is made up of 13 amino acids. Trimming removed 8 bases at V and 3 bases at J, with 11 bases between. CDR3 sequence (DNA): TGTGCCAGCTTGTGGGACTCCAATCAGCCCCAGCATTTT. It yields the protein CASLWDSNQPQHF.

The chain carries TRBV7-6 and TRBJ2-7; D is undetermined. The CDR3 consists of 13 residues. Trimming pared 4 bases from V and 3 bases from J, leaving 10 bases between. Germline assignment: CDR1 SGHVS and CDR2 FNYEAQ. The CDR3 is CASSSTTLYEQYF. The CDR3, as DNA: TGTGCCAGCAGCTCTACTACCCTCTACGAGCAGTACTTC.

The count of this clone is one. The CDR3 sequence: CASSEAGGTGNQPQHF. The CDR3 DNA is TGTGCCAGCAGTGAGGCAGGGGGCACAGGCAATCAGCCCCAGCATTTT. This chain joins TRBV2 and TRBJ1-5; 8 bases match TRBD1. The CDR3 spans 16 residues. The V gene's germline CDR1 is SNHLY and CDR2 FYNNEI. V dropped 3 bases and J dropped 2; count of bases not matched to a gene: 6.

The genes are TRBV5-1 and TRBJ2-3; 8 nucleotides line up with TRBD2. The CDR3 has 14 amino acids. Germline CDR1 and CDR2: SGHRS and YFSETQ. J was trimmed by 6 bases and V by 3 bases; bases with no gene match: 6. The CDR3 sequence: CASSWGPSGDTQYF. In DNA form, the CDR3 reads TGCGCCAGCAGCTGGGGGCCTAGCGGGGATACGCAGTATTTT.

The chain carries TRBV7-2 and TRBJ1-2; D ambiguous. The CDR3 length is 14 residues. Germline V gene sequence: CDR1 SGHTA, CDR2 FQGNSA. Trimming took 0 bases from V and 4 from J, leaving 9 bases between them. The CDR3 loop reads CASSLAPEGYGYTF. CDR3 bases: TGTGCCAGCAGCTTAGCACCGGAGGGCTATGGCTACACCTTC.

Notes on this clone: Other DNA sequences within the sample encode an identical CDR3. V is TRBV19 and J is TRBJ2-1; D gene uncertain. This CDR3 comprises 15 residues. Trimming cost V 6 bases and J 0 bases, with 12 bases left between them. Germline V lookup: CDR1 LNHDA, CDR2 SQIVND (reference sequence). The CDR3: CASSTTRSSYNEQFF. CDR3 coding DNA: TGTGCCAGTAGCACAACCAGAAGCTCCTACAATGAGCAGTTCTTC.

The gene calls are TRBV5-1 and TRBJ2-5; 11 positions agree with TRBD2. Per germline, CDR1 SGHRS and CDR2 YFSETQ. The junction had 7 bases not matched to a gene; V was cut back by 4 bases and J by 2 bases. The CDR3 is 16 residues long. The CDR3 sequence: CASSPGVAGGQETQYF. The CDR3 DNA follows: TGCGCCAGCAGCCCAGGGGTAGCGGGAGGGCAAGAGACCCAGTACTTC.

This rearrangement joins TRBV5-1 to TRBJ2-5, with unresolved D. V lost 0 bases and J lost 5, with 11 bases in between. The CDR3 loop spans 14 amino acids. CDR1 and CDR2 (germline): SGHRS, YFSETQ. The CDR3 DNA sequence: TGCGCCAGCAGCTTGGGACATCTGGGTGAGACCCAGTACTTC. This gives the protein CASSLGHLGETQYF. Full variable domain (remainder filled in from reference TRBV5-1 and TRBJ2-5): KAGVTQTPRYLIKTRGQQVTLSCSPISGHRSVSWYQQTPGQGLQFLFEYFSETQRNKGNFPGRFSGRQFSNSRSEMNVSTLELGDSALYLCASSLGHLGETQYFGPGTRLLVL.

J is TRBJ1-4 and V is TRBV27, with TRBD1 identical over 11 bases. The CDR3 extends over 15 amino acids. V lost 5 bases and J lost 6; bases outside the gene matches: 5. Germline-derived CDR1 and CDR2 are MNHEY and SMNVEV (reference sequence). CDR3 loop: CASSTSDRGHEKLFF. The CDR3 DNA reads as TGTGCCAGCAGTACCTCGGACAGGGGGCATGAAAAACTGTTTTTT.

The V call is TRBV18, the J call TRBJ2-3, with no clear D. The CDR3 is made up of 15 amino acids. V lost 1 base to trimming and J lost 2 bases, with 10 bases between them. Germline V gives CDR1 KGHSH, CDR2 LQKENI. The CDR3 region is CASSPRKAFTDTQYF. In DNA form, the CDR3 reads TGTGCCAGCTCACCACGTAAAGCCTTCACAGATACGCAGTATTTT.

The chain joins TRBV27 to TRBJ2-1, with 9 bases lining up with TRBD1. Germline values: CDR1 MNHEY, CDR2 SMNVEV (reference sequence). The CDR3 loop spans 17 amino acids. Germline trimming cut 5 bases from V and 6 bases from J; bases unmatched to any gene: 14. CDR3 region: CASSPITRQGGTNEQFF. CDR3 coding DNA: TGTGCCAGCAGTCCCATTACCAGACAGGGGGGGACCAATGAGCAGTTCTTC.

Only one count was recorded for this clone. The rearrangement joins TRBV29-1 to TRBJ1-1; 8 bases are a match to TRBD1. The CDR3 has 12 residues. Germline CDR1 is SQVTM and CDR2 is ANQGSEA. J was trimmed by 6 bases and V by 7 bases; bases with no gene match: 7. CDR3 amino acids: CSAQGARAEAFF. CDR3 bases: TGCAGCGCCCAGGGGGCCCGGGCTGAAGCTTTCTTT.